This T cell receptor (beta chain) was identified in a study of Ad26.COV2.S vaccination and SARS-CoV-2 variants. The wider study: Doses of Ad26.COV2.S were injected into muscle once or twice, 56 days apart.

Whole-study findings and limits: It was found that vaccine and placebo recipients had similar non-spike TCR breadth. The TCR breadth and depth analyses may have understated or missed part of the total T cell responses.

Germline V gene lookup returns CDR1 MDHEN and CDR2 SYDVKM. The CDR3 has 14 amino acids. With V trimmed by 7 bases and J by 7 bases, 10 bases remained unmatched. A note on this clone: Its specificity is not known.

TCRdb's copy holds only in-frame clones and misses some; the assay was immunoSEQ multiplex PCR. This table has approximately 500,000 clones, roughly 85% appearing once. Treatment of the sample: over 15 received Ad26.COV2.S at low or high dose, single or two shots; 5 received placebo; per-sample allocation not given. Day 63 after the first injection of vaccine or placebo was the sampling time. The chain couples TRBV28 to TRBJ1-2, with 9 bases identical to TRBD1. The sequence derives from a person aged 18-60 years who received the Ad26.COV2.S COVID-19 vaccine or a placebo. The sequencing here drew on peripheral blood, taken in a trial of Ad26.COV2.S vaccine versus placebo. The CDR3 DNA follows: TGTGCCAGCACCAGCGGACAGGGGAAGAGTGGCTACACCTTC. Translating gives CASTSGQGKSGYTF.